This T cell receptor beta chain was identified in a study of response to subunit inactivated influenza vaccine. TCRdb itself ran the RT-PCR reads through MiXCR, one entry per CDR3 protein. The sample yields a few hundred thousand distinct CDR3 sequences, around 15% seen once. To note about this clonotype: Its antigen remains unknown.

General study findings and limits: The authors offered the suggestion that each seasonal influenza vaccination recruits few new T cells.

Specimen: PBMCs from blood, collected 11 to 12 days after vaccination. This receptor was obtained from a man aged 50-60 years who received an inactivated influenza vaccine.

CDR3 bases: TGTGCCAGCATGCGCCGGTCCGGGACTAGCGGAACCATGTATGTGGAGACCCAGTACTTC. Amino acids: CASMRRSGTSGTMYVETQYF. The chain couples TRBV2 to TRBJ2-5; 11 nucleotides line up with TRBD2. The germline V gene has CDR1 SNHLY and CDR2 FYNNEI. There are 20 residues in the CDR3. V trimming: 7 bases; J trimming: 5 bases; junction bases outside the gene matches: 24. Using reference TRBV2 and TRBJ2-5 for the parts outside the CDR3, the full variable domain is EPEVTQTPSHQVTQMGQEVILRCVPISNHLYFYWYRQILGQKVEFLVSFYNNEISEKSEIFDDQFSVERPDGSNFTLKIRSTKLEDSAMYFCASMRRSGTSGTMYVETQYFGPGTRLLVL.